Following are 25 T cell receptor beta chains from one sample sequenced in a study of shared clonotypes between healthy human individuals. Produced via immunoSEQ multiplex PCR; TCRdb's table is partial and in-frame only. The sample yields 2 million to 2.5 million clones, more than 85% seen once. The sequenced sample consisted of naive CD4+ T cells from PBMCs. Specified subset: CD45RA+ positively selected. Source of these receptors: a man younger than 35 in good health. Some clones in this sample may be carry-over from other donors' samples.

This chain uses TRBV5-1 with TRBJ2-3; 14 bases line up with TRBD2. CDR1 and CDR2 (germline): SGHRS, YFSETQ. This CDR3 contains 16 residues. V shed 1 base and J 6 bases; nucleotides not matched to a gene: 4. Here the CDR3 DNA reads TGCGCCAGCAGCTTGCCCGGGACTAGCGGGAGTGATACGCAGTATTTT. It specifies CASSLPGTSGSDTQYF.

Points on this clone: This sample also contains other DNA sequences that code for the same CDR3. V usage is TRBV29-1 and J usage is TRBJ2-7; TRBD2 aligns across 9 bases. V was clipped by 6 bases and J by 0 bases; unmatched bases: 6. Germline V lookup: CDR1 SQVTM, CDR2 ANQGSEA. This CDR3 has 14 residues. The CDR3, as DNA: TGCAGCGTGACGGGACTAGCAAACTCCTACGAGCAGTACTTC. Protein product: CSVTGLANSYEQYF.

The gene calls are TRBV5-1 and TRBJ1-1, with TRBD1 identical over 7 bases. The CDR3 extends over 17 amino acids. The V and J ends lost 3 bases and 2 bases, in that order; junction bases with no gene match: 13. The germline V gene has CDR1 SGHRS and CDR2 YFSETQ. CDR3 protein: CASSSQGLGFGNTEAFF. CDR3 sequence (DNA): TGCGCCAGCAGCTCACAGGGGTTGGGTTTTGGAAACACTGAAGCTTTCTTT.

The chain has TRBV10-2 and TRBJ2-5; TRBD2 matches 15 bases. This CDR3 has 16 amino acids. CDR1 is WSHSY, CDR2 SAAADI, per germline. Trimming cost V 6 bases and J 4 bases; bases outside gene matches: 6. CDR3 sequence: CASSWTSGRAGETQYF. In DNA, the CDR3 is TGCGCCAGCAGCTGGACTAGCGGGAGGGCGGGAGAGACCCAGTACTTC.

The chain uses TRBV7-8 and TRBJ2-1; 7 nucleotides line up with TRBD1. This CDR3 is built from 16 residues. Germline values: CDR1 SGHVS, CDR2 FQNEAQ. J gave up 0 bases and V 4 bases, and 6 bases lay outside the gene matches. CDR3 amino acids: CASSSLGQLSYNEQFF. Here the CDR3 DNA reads TGTGCCAGCAGCTCATTGGGACAGCTCTCCTACAATGAGCAGTTCTTC.

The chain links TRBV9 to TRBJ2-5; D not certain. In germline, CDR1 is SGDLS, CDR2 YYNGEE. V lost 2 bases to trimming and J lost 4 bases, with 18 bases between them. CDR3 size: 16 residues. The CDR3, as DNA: TGTGCCAGCAGCGTTTCAGAACCCAGCCTGGGAGAGACCCAGTACTTC. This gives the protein CASSVSEPSLGETQYF. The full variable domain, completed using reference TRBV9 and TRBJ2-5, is DSGVTQTPKHLITATGQRVTLRCSPRSGDLSVYWYQQSLDQGLQFLIQYYNGEERAKGNILERFSAQQFPDLHSELNLSSLELGDSALYFCASSVSEPSLGETQYFGPGTRLLVL.

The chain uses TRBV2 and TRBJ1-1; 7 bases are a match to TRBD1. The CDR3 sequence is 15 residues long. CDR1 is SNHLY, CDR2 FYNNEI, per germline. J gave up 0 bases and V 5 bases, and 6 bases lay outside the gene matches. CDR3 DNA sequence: TGTGCCAGCAGTCGACAGGGCTTCCTGAACACTGAAGCTTTCTTT. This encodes CASSRQGFLNTEAFF.

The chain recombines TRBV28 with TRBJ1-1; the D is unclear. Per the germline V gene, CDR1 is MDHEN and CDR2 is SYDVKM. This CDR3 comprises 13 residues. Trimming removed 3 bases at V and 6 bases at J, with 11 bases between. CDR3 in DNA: TGTGCCAGCAGTTTCCCTCAAAGCCCTGAAGCTTTCTTT. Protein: CASSFPQSPEAFF.

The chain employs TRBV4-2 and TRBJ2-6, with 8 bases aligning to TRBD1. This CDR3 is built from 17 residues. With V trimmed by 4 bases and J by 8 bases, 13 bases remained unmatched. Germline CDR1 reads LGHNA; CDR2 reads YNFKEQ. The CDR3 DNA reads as TGTGCCAGCAGCCCTGGGACAGGCGTTGGTGGAACCAACGTCCTGACTTTC. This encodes CASSPGTGVGGTNVLTF.

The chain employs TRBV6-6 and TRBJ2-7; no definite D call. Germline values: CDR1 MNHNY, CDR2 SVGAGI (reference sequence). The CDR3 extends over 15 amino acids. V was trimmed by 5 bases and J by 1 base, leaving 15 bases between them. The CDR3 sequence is CASSDSRMGSYEQYF. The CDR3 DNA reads TGTGCCAGCAGTGATTCCCGAATGGGTTCCTACGAGCAGTACTTC.

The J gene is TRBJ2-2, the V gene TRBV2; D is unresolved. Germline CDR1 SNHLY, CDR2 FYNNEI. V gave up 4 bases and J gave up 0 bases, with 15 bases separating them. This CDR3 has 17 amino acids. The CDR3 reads CASSAVASTSNTGELFF. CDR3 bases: TGTGCCAGCAGTGCAGTTGCCAGCACATCGAACACCGGGGAGCTGTTTTTT.

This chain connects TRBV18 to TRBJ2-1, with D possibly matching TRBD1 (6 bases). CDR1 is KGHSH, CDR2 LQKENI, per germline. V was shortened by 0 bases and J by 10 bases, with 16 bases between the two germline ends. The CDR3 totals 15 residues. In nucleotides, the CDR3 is TGTGCCAGCTCACCACCAGGACAGCCCAGCGAAGAGCAGTTCTTC. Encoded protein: CASSPPGQPSEEQFF.

The DNA of the CDR3 is TGTGCCAGCAGTACCGGGACAGGAGCCCTCCAAGAGACCCAGTACTTC. Protein product: CASSTGTGALQETQYF. V gene TRBV27 combines with J gene TRBJ2-5, with 8 bases matching TRBD1. The CDR3 totals 16 residues. The germline CDR1 and CDR2 sequences are MNHEY and SMNVEV (reference sequence). V dropped 5 bases and J dropped 1; count of bases not matched to a gene: 9.

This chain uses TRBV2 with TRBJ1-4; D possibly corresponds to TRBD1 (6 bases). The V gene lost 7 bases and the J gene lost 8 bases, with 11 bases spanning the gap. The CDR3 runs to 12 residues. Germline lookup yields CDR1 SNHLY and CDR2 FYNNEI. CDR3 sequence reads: CASKPGEEKLFF. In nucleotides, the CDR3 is TGTGCCAGCAAGCCAGGGGAGGAAAAACTGTTTTTT. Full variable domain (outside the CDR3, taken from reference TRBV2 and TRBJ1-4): EPEVTQTPSHQVTQMGQEVILRCVPISNHLYFYWYRQILGQKVEFLVSFYNNEISEKSEIFDDQFSVERPDGSNFTLKIRSTKLEDSAMYFCASKPGEEKLFFGSGTQLSVL.

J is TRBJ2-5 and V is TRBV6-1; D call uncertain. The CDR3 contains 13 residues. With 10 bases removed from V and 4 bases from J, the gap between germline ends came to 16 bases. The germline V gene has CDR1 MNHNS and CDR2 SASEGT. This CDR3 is CATTKGYGETQYF. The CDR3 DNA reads TGTGCCACCACCAAAGGGTATGGAGAGACCCAGTACTTC.

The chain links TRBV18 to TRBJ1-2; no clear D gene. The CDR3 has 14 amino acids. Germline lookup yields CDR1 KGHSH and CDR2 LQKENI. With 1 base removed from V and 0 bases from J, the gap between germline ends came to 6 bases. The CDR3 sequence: CASSPQPSNYGYTF. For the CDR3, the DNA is TGTGCCAGCTCACCACAGCCGTCTAACTATGGCTACACCTTC. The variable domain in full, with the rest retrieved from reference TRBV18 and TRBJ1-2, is NAGVMQNPRHLVRRRGQEARLRCSPMKGHSHVYWYRQLPEEGLKFMVYLQKENIIDESGMPKERFSAEFPKEGPSILRIQQVVRGDSAAYFCASSPQPSNYGYTFGSGTRLTVV.

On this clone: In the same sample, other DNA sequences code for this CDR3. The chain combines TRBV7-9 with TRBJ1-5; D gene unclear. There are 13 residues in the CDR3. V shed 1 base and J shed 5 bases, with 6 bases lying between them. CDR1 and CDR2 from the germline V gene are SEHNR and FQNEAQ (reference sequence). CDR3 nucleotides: TGTGCCAGCAGCTTAGGGCCAGATCAGCCCCAGCATTTT. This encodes CASSLGPDQPQHF.

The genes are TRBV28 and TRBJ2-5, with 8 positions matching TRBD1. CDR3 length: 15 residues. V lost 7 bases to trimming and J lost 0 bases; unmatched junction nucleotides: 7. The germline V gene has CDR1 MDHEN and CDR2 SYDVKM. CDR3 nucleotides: TGTGCCAGCAACCTACAGGGGGTTTACCAAGAGACCCAGTACTTC. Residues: CASNLQGVYQETQYF.

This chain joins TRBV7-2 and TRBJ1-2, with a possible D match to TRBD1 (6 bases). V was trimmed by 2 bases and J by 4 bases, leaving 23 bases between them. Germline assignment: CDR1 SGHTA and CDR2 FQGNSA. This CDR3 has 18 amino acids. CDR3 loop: CASSLSLAGAQNVYGYTF. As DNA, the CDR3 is TGTGCCAGCAGCTTATCTCTCGCAGGGGCCCAAAACGTCTATGGCTACACCTTC.

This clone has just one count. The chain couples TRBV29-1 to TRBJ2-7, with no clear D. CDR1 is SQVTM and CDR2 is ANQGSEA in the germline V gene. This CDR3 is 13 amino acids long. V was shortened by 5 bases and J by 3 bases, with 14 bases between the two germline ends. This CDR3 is CSVNLLGVYEQYF. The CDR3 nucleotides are TGCAGCGTTAATCTCCTTGGAGTCTACGAGCAGTACTTC.

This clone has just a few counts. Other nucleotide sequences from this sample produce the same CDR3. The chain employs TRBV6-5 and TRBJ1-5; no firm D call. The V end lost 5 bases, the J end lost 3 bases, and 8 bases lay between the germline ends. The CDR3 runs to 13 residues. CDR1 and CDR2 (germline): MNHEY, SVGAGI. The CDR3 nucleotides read TGTGCCAGCAGTCCCGGCCTCAATCAGCCCCAGCATTTT. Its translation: CASSPGLNQPQHF.

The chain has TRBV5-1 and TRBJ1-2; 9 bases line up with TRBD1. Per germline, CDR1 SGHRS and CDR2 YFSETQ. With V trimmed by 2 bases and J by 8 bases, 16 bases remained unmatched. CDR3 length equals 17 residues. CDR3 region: CASSFTRPGQGDGGYTF. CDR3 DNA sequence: TGCGCCAGCAGCTTTACCCGACCGGGACAGGGCGACGGGGGCTACACCTTC.

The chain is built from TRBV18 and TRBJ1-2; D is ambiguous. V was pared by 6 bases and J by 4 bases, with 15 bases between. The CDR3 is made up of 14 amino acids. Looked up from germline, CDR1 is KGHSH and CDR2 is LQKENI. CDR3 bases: TGTGCCAGCTCTCTAGGTTCCGTGGGCTATGGCTACACCTTC. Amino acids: CASSLGSVGYGYTF.

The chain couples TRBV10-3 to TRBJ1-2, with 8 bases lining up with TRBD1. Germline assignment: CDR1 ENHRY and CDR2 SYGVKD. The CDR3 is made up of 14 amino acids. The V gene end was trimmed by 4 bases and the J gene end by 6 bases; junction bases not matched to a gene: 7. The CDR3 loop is CAISVTGEDNGYTF. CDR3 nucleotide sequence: TGTGCCATCAGTGTGACAGGGGAAGACAATGGCTACACCTTC.

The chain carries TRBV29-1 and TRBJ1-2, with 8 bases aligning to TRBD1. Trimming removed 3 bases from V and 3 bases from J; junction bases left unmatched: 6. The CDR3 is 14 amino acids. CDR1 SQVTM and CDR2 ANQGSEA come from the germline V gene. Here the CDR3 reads CSVDKDRADYGYTF. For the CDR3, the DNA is TGCAGCGTTGATAAGGACAGGGCTGACTATGGCTACACCTTC.